These 17 T cell receptor beta chains originate from one sample sequenced in a study of early T cells in non-severe SARS-CoV-2 infection. TCRdb processed the 5' RACE reads anew with MiXCR; each CDR3 protein has one entry. Of about 58,000 distinct CDR3 sequences listed, 9.5% to 15% are singletons. The specimen was whole blood. These receptors all stem from an adult who was a healthcare worker with PCR-confirmed SARS-CoV-2 infection or an uninfected control (not recorded which).

The chain carries TRBV24-1 and TRBJ2-3; 9 bases fit TRBD2. The length of the CDR3 is 14 residues. V lost 4 bases to trimming and J lost 4 bases; unmatched junction nucleotides: 2. CDR1 is KGHDR and CDR2 is SFDVKD in the germline V gene. The CDR3: CATSDVAGADTQYF. CDR3 nucleotide sequence: TGTGCCACCAGTGACGTAGCGGGAGCAGATACGCAGTATTTT.

This clonotype has just a few counts. The V gene is TRBV27, the J gene TRBJ2-7; either TRBD1 or TRBD2 may supply D (5 bases each). Germline values: CDR1 MNHEY, CDR2 SMNVEV (reference sequence). The CDR3 has 14 amino acids. V was clipped by 2 bases and J by 0 bases, with 8 bases between them. The DNA of the CDR3 is TGTGCCAGCAGTTTAGGGGGAAACTCCTACGAGCAGTACTTC. Protein: CASSLGGNSYEQYF.

This clonotype has more than one count but fewer than ten. The J gene is TRBJ2-3, the V gene TRBV9; D is perhaps TRBD2 (6 bases). V was clipped by 7 bases and J by 1 base, with 19 bases between them. The germline gives CDR1 SGDLS, CDR2 YYNGEE. The CDR3 is 16 residues long. CDR3 region: CASSSGGGIRTDTQYF. CDR3 nucleotides: TGTGCCAGCTCCTCAGGTGGGGGGATCCGCACAGATACGCAGTATTTT.

This clonotype was recorded many times. The chain carries TRBV5-5 and TRBJ2-5, with 7 bases that match TRBD1. The V gene end was trimmed by 0 bases and the J gene end by 4 bases; junction bases not matched to a gene: 0. Germline V lookup: CDR1 SGHKS, CDR2 YYEKEE (reference sequence). The CDR3 spans 13 residues. The CDR3 reads CASSLDRGETQYF. As DNA, the CDR3 is TGTGCCAGCAGCTTGGACAGGGGAGAGACCCAGTACTTC. Full variable domain (outside the CDR3, taken from reference TRBV5-5 and TRBJ2-5): DAGVTQSPTHLIKTRGQQVTLRCSPISGHKSVSWYQQVLGQGPQFIFQYYEKEERGRGNFPDRFSARQFPNYSSELNVNALLLGDSALYLCASSLDRGETQYFGPGTRLLVL.

This clonotype was observed at least ten times. The chain carries TRBV20-1 and TRBJ1-5; TRBD1 matches 10 bases. The V gene's germline CDR1 is DFQATT and CDR2 SNEGSKA (reference sequence). V trimming: 5 bases; J trimming: 9 bases; junction bases outside the gene matches: 13. CDR3 size: 15 residues. Here the CDR3 reads CSAGSRDRGLVPQHF. DNA for the CDR3: TGCAGTGCTGGAAGTAGAGACAGGGGGCTTGTGCCCCAGCATTTT.

This clonotype was seen at least ten times. The rearrangement uses TRBV7-9 and TRBJ1-1; D remains unclear. V gave up 7 bases and J gave up 6 bases, with 15 bases separating them. The CDR3 length is 13 residues. The germline V gene has CDR1 SEHNR and CDR2 FQNEAQ (reference sequence). This CDR3 is CASTSGDSAEAFF. The CDR3 region has the DNA TGTGCCAGCACCTCTGGGGATTCCGCTGAAGCTTTCTTT.

The chain uses TRBV27 and TRBJ1-1, with D maybe TRBD1 (5 bases). The length of the CDR3 is 15 residues. Trimming pared 3 bases from V and 6 bases from J, leaving 17 bases between. Per germline, CDR1 MNHEY and CDR2 SMNVEV (reference sequence). CDR3 sequence: CASSLSGTEGSEAFF. The DNA for the CDR3 is TGTGCCAGCAGTTTGTCAGGCACGGAGGGGTCTGAAGCTTTCTTT.

The rearrangement links TRBV19 to TRBJ2-2; tentative D call: TRBD1 (6 bases). The germline V gene encodes CDR1 LNHDA and CDR2 SQIVND (reference sequence). The length of the CDR3 is 14 residues. Trimming took 3 bases from V and 3 from J, leaving 8 bases between them. For the CDR3, the DNA is TGTGCCAGTAGTATTAGACAGGACACCGGGGAGCTGTTTTTT. Its translation: CASSIRQDTGELFF.

This clonotype was seen more than once but under ten times. The chain combines TRBV29-1 with TRBJ2-1, with D unclear. From germline, CDR1 is SQVTM and CDR2 ANQGSEA. There are 12 residues in the CDR3. V lost 5 bases, J lost 5 bases, and 10 bases lay in between. CDR3 loop: CSVLQNNNEQFF. The CDR3 nucleotides read TGCAGCGTTCTGCAAAACAACAATGAGCAGTTCTTC.

The chain employs TRBV30 and TRBJ2-1; 7 bases fit TRBD2. The germline V gene encodes CDR1 GTSNPN and CDR2 SVGIG (reference sequence). The CDR3 is made up of 13 amino acids. Trimming took 5 bases from V and 7 from J; bases not matched to a gene: 8. Here the CDR3 reads CAWASTLANEQFF. CDR3 DNA: TGTGCCTGGGCCTCTACACTAGCGAATGAGCAGTTCTTC.

The V and J genes are TRBV30 and TRBJ2-3; 9 bases are shared with TRBD2. This CDR3 region has 14 residues. J was trimmed by 2 bases and V by 4 bases; bases with no gene match: 4. Germline loops: CDR1 GTSNPN, CDR2 SVGIG (reference sequence). This CDR3 reads CAWNLAGYTDTQYF. The CDR3 DNA reads as TGTGCCTGGAACCTAGCGGGGTACACAGATACGCAGTATTTT.

The chain joins TRBV10-1 to TRBJ2-7; D is perhaps TRBD2 (6 bases). V dropped 2 bases and J dropped 3 bases, with 8 bases sitting between them. Germline CDR1 is WNHNN and CDR2 is SYGVQD (reference sequence). The CDR3 loop spans 13 amino acids. This CDR3 is CASSEGGNYEQYF. CDR3 bases: TGCGCCAGCAGTGAGGGGGGGAACTACGAGCAGTACTTC.

Many counts were recorded for this clonotype. The chain recombines TRBV6-4 with TRBJ2-6; TRBD1 is a possible D gene (6 bases). In germline, CDR1 is MRHNA, CDR2 SNTAGT. The CDR3 runs to 19 residues. Between the trimmed V and J ends, which lost 10 bases and 0 bases, there was a span of 25 bases. This CDR3 reads CATEGQLLFPDSGANVLTF. CDR3 nucleotides: TGTGCCACGGAAGGACAGTTACTATTCCCGGACTCTGGGGCCAACGTCCTGACTTTC.

This clonotype showed up just a few times. The chain carries TRBV28 and TRBJ2-7; 7 nucleotides line up with TRBD1. Per the germline V gene, CDR1 is MDHEN and CDR2 is SYDVKM. J gave up 6 bases and V 7 bases, and 9 bases lay outside the gene matches. The CDR3 spans 13 residues. The CDR3 nucleotides are TGTGCCAGCACCACGCGAGGACAGGCCGAGCAGTACTTC. As protein: CASTTRGQAEQYF.

This clonotype was recorded many times. The chain employs TRBV6-5 and TRBJ1-1; no clear D. The CDR3 runs to 13 residues. The V gene's germline CDR1 is MNHEY and CDR2 SVGAGI. Trimming left V 6 bases short and J 0 bases short, with 8 bases between. CDR3 residues: CASRDGLNTEAFF. CDR3 nucleotide sequence: TGTGCCAGCAGGGACGGTTTGAACACTGAAGCTTTCTTT.

The V call is TRBV28, the J call TRBJ2-1, with D tentatively TRBD2 (5 bases). This CDR3 spans 15 amino acids. Trimming removed 4 bases at V and 2 bases at J, with 12 bases between. The germline CDR1 and CDR2 sequences are MDHEN and SYDVKM. Here the CDR3 DNA reads TGTGCCAGCAGTTCACTAGACTATACCTACAATGAGCAGTTCTTC. Translation: CASSSLDYTYNEQFF. Looking up the rest from reference TRBV28 and TRBJ2-1 gives the full variable domain: DVKVTQSSRYLVKRTGEKVFLECVQDMDHENMFWYRQDPGLGLRLIYFSYDVKMKEKGDIPEGYSVSREKKERFSLILESASTNQTSMYLCASSSLDYTYNEQFFGPGTRLTVL.

There are many counts of this clonotype. The chain is built from TRBV9 and TRBJ2-4; D is perhaps TRBD2 (6 bases). The V gene lost 2 bases and the J gene lost 3 bases, with 15 bases spanning the gap. Germline CDR1 is SGDLS and CDR2 is YYNGEE. CDR3 length: 16 residues. CDR3 coding DNA: TGTGCCAGCAGCGTCACTGGAGGGCCGGGCAAAAACATTCAGTACTTC. Translated, it gives CASSVTGGPGKNIQYF. The full variable domain, its missing parts supplied by reference TRBV9 and TRBJ2-4, is DSGVTQTPKHLITATGQRVTLRCSPRSGDLSVYWYQQSLDQGLQFLIQYYNGEERAKGNILERFSAQQFPDLHSELNLSSLELGDSALYFCASSVTGGPGKNIQYFGAGTRLSVL.